This T cell receptor beta chain comes out of a study of cytomegalovirus exposure and HLA in healthy donors. Germline V gives CDR1 ENHRY, CDR2 SYGVKD. With 6 bases clipped from V and 2 bases from J, the junction kept 5 bases outside the gene matches. This CDR3 is built from 14 residues. PCR used 60 Vbeta primers and 13 Jbeta primers. Sequencing used immunoSEQ multiplex PCR; TCRdb keeps in-frame clones, though not all of them. This sample has more than 110,000 clones, with around 76% found just once. Overall study results and limits: Some V segments, including TRBV6-2 and TRBV6-3, were excluded as indistinguishable. Three of the chains that were CMV-associated were confirmed in vitro to be specific for CMV antigens.

The table lists this clone with a count of one. The antigen is undetermined. The sequenced material came from PBMCs. The receptor was derived from a male donor in good health and CMV-seronegative. The chain links TRBV10-3 to TRBJ2-7, with TRBD1 matching 9 bases. The chain's CDR3 is CAIRGQGRTYEQYF. DNA for the CDR3: TGTGCCATCAGGGGACAGGGAAGGACCTACGAGCAGTACTTC.